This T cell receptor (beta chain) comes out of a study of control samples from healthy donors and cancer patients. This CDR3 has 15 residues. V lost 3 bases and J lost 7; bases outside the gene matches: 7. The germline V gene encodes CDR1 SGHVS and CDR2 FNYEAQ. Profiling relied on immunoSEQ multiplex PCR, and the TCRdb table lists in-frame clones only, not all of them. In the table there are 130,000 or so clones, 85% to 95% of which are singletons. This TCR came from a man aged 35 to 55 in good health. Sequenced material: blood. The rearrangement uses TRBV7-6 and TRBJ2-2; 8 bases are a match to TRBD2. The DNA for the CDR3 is TGTGCCAGCAGCTTCCTGACTAGCGACCGCGGGGAGCTGTTTTTT. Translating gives CASSFLTSDRGELFF.